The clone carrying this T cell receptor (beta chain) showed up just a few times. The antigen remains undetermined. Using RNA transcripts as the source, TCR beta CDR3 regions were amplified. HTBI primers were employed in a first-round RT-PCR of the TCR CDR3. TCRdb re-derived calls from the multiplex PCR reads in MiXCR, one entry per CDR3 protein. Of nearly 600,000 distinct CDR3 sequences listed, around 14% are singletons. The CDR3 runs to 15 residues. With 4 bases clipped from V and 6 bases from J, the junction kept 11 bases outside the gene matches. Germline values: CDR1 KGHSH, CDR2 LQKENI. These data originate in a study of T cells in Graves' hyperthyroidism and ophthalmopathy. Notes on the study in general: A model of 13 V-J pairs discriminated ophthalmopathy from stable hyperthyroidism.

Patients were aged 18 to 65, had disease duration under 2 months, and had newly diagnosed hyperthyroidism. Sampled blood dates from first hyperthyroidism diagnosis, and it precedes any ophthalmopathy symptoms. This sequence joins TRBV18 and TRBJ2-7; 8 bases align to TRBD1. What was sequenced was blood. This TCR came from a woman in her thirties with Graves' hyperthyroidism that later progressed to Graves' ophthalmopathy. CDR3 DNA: TGTGCCAGCTCACTCCAGGGGACAGGCCAGGGCGAGCAGTACTTC. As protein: CASSLQGTGQGEQYF.